Listed below are T cell receptor beta chains from one sample, sequenced in a study of blood T cell repertoires in COVID-19. TCRdb's copy holds only in-frame clones and misses some; the assay was immunoSEQ multiplex PCR. The sample shows approximately 400,000 clones, 88% of them seen only once. The sample consisted of PBMCs or T cells enriched from blood (not recorded which). The source of these receptors is a woman aged 18-29 years who had recovered from COVID-19. Both conserved end residues are part of each CDR3. Each record gives: V gene, J gene, D gene, clone size, CDR3 protein, CDR3 DNA. A D gene is named only where the DNA matches it firmly. Not every row has a clone size; where given, it reads once, few, many or a size class.

>TRBV3-1/TRBV3-2|TRBJ2-1|TRBD2|.
CASSPLAGGLAQFF
TGTGCCAGCAGCCCTTTAGCGGGGGGGTTGGCGCAGTTCTTC
>TRBV6-5|TRBJ1-5|TRBD1|once
CASGQGPYQPQHF
TGTGCCAGCGGACAGGGGCCATATCAGCCCCAGCATTTT
>TRBV7-9|TRBJ1-2|.|.
CASSPMDSILGYTF
TGTGCCAGCAGCCCGATGGACAGCATCCTTGGCTACACCTTC
>TRBV5-5|TRBJ2-1|.|once
CASSLEGGPSNEQFF
TGTGCCAGCAGCTTGGAGGGGGGGCCTTCCAATGAGCAGTTCTTC
>TRBV10-3|TRBJ1-6|TRBD1|.
CAIGQGGTYNSPLHF
TGTGCCATCGGACAGGGTGGGACCTATAATTCACCCCTCCACTTT
>TRBV6-5|TRBJ2-7|TRBD1|.
CASSTQGVIYEQYF
TGTGCCAGCAGCACACAGGGGGTAATCTACGAGCAGTACTTC
>TRBV5-1|TRBJ1-1|.|.
CASSFHDRPLTGGTEAFF
TGCGCCAGCAGCTTCCACGACAGGCCCTTAACCGGGGGGACTGAAGCTTTCTTT
>TRBV18|TRBJ1-1|TRBD1|.
CASSPQILDRGAHEAFF
TGTGCCAGCTCACCCCAGATCCTTGACAGGGGCGCCCATGAAGCTTTCTTT
>TRBV6-6|TRBJ2-7|TRBD2|.
CASRREAYEQYF
TGTGCCAGCAGGCGGGAGGCCTACGAGCAGTACTTC
>TRBV7-9|TRBJ2-7|.|.
CASSLASAGGEQYF
TGTGCCAGCAGCTTAGCGTCGGCAGGCGGGGAGCAGTACTTC
>TRBV27|TRBJ1-2|.|.
CASSPTHVHGYTF
TGTGCCAGCAGCCCAACACACGTTCATGGCTACACCTTC
>TRBV7-9|TRBJ1-1|.|.
CASSRPEGDTEAFF
TGTGCCAGCAGCCGACCCGAGGGTGACACTGAAGCTTTCTTT
>TRBV5-1|TRBJ1-3|.|.
CASSLSRGSGNTIYF
TGCGCCAGCAGCTTGTCCCGGGGCTCTGGAAACACCATATATTTT
>TRBV4-1|TRBJ2-7|.|.
CASSQSPGYEQYF
TGCGCCAGCAGCCAATCACCGGGTTACGAGCAGTACTTC
>TRBV27|TRBJ2-7|TRBD1|.
CASRSTGADYEQYF
TGTGCCAGCAGATCGACAGGGGCGGACTACGAGCAGTACTTC
>TRBV6-5|TRBJ2-7|TRBD1|.
CASSRRDSSYEQYF
TGTGCCAGCAGCCGCCGGGACAGCTCCTACGAGCAGTACTTC
>TRBV18|TRBJ1-5|TRBD1|.
CASSPGQGQPQHF
TGTGCCAGCTCACCTGGACAGGGTCAGCCCCAGCATTTT
>TRBV6-6|TRBJ1-1|.|once
CASSKSEGWTEAFF
TGTGCCAGCAGCAAAAGTGAGGGTTGGACTGAAGCTTTCTTT
>TRBV2|TRBJ1-2|TRBD1|.
CASLSDRGGGGYTF
TGTGCCAGCTTATCAGACAGGGGAGGAGGTGGCTACACCTTC
>TRBV7-9|TRBJ1-1|.|.
CASSLTGNTEAFF
TGTGCCAGCAGCTTAACCGGTAACACTGAAGCTTTCTTT
>TRBV6-5|TRBJ2-7|.|once
CASSLGTTYEQYF
TGTGCCAGCAGTTTGGGGACAACCTACGAGCAGTACTTC
>TRBV19|TRBJ1-1|TRBD1|.
CASSIEAQGSTEAFF
TGTGCCAGTAGTATAGAAGCACAGGGGTCCACTGAAGCTTTCTTT
>TRBV12-5|TRBJ1-2|.|.
CASGLVPVSSGGYTF
TGTGCTAGTGGTTTGGTACCTGTTTCCTCCGGGGGCTACACCTTC
>TRBV15|TRBJ1-2|.|once
CATSRENGYGYTF
TGTGCCACCAGCAGAGAAAACGGCTATGGCTACACCTTC
>TRBV2|TRBJ2-3|TRBD1|.
CASSEAVPGGGTDTQYF
TGTGCCAGCAGTGAAGCAGTCCCAGGGGGTGGCACAGATACGCAGTATTTT
>TRBV6-6|TRBJ2-3|TRBD2|.
CASSRHGTNPTDTQYF
TGTGCCAGCAGCCGACACGGGACTAATCCTACAGATACGCAGTATTTT
>TRBV21-1|TRBJ1-4|.|.
CASSTPGGGVTNEKLFF
TGTGCCAGCAGCACCCCCGGTGGGGGGGTAACCAATGAAAAACTGTTTTTT
>TRBV6-5|TRBJ1-6|.|.
CASILVTGNSPLHF
TGTGCCAGCATTTTAGTGACAGGAAATTCACCCCTCCACTTT
>TRBV5-6|TRBJ2-2|TRBD1|.
CASSLVPGQPQGNTGELFF
TGTGCCAGCAGCTTGGTTCCGGGACAGCCCCAAGGGAACACCGGGGAGCTGTTTTTT
>TRBV6-5|TRBJ2-2|.|few
CASRAGTPYTGELFF
TGTGCCAGCAGGGCCGGGACTCCGTACACCGGGGAGCTGTTTTTT
>TRBV6-6|TRBJ2-5|TRBD1|.
CASSPTGGFSSADQETQYF
TGTGCCAGCAGTCCGACAGGGGGCTTTTCTTCTGCGGACCAAGAGACCCAGTACTTC
>TRBV18|TRBJ2-7|.|.
CASSPARGKGYEQYF
TGTGCCAGCTCACCGGCTCGGGGAAAAGGTTACGAGCAGTACTTC
>TRBV28|TRBJ2-7|.|.
CASSTRDSLSYEQYF
TGTGCCAGCAGTACCCGGGACTCCCTCTCCTACGAGCAGTACTTC
>TRBV5-1|TRBJ2-5|.|.
CASSLQGVSQETQYF
TGCGCCAGCAGCTTGCAAGGGGTGAGTCAAGAGACCCAGTACTTC
>TRBV7-6|TRBJ1-2|TRBD1|.
CASSSGQGLNYGYTF
TGTGCCAGCAGCTCGGGACAGGGCCTTAACTATGGCTACACCTTC
>TRBV25-1|TRBJ1-5|.|once
CASSEQGSGNQPQHF
TGTGCCAGCAGTGAACAGGGATCTGGCAATCAGCCCCAGCATTTT
>TRBV5-3|TRBJ1-1|.|.
CARVGGRRDEGTEAFF
TGTGCCCGAGTCGGGGGGAGGCGGGATGAAGGCACTGAAGCTTTCTTT
>TRBV4-2|TRBJ1-2|TRBD1|.
CASSQLENRGRVGYTF
TGTGCCAGCAGCCAACTGGAGAACAGGGGGCGCGTCGGGTACACCTTC
>TRBV14|TRBJ1-6|.|.
CASSQLTHSPLHF
TGTGCCAGCAGCCAACTGACTCATTCACCCCTCCACTTT
>TRBV12-3/TRBV12-4|TRBJ1-2|TRBD1|.
CASSIGTGDGYTF
TGTGCCAGCAGCATTGGGACAGGCGATGGCTACACCTTC
>TRBV24-1|TRBJ2-5|.|.
CATSDLISEETQYF
TGTGCCACCAGTGATTTGATTTCCGAAGAGACCCAGTACTTC